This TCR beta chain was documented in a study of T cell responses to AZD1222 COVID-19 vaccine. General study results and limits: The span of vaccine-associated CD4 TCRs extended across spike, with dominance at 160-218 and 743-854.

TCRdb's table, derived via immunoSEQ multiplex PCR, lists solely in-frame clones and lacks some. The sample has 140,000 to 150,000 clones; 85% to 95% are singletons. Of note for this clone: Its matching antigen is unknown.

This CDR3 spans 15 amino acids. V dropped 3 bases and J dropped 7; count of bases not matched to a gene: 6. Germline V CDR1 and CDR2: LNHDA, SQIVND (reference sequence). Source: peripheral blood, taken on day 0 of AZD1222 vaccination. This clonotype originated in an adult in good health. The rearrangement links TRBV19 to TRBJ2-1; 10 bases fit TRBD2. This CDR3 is CASSIPASGSNEQFF. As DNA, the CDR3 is TGTGCCAGTAGTATTCCGGCTAGCGGGAGTAATGAGCAGTTCTTC.